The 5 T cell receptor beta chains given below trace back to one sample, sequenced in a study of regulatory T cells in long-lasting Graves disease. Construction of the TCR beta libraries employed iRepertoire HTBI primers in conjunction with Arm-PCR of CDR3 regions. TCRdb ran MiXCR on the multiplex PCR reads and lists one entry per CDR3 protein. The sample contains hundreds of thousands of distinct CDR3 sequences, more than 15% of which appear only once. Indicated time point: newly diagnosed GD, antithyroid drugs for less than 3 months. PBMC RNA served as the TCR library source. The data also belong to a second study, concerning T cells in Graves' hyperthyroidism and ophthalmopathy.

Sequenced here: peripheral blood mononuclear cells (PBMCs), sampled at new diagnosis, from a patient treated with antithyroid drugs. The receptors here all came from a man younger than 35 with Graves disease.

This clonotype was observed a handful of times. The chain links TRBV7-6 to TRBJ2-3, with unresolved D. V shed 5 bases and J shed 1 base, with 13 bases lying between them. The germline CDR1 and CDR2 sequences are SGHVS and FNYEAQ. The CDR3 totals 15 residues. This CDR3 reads CASSAYAAGTDTQYF. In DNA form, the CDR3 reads TGTGCCAGCAGCGCCTACGCGGCAGGCACAGATACGCAGTATTTT.

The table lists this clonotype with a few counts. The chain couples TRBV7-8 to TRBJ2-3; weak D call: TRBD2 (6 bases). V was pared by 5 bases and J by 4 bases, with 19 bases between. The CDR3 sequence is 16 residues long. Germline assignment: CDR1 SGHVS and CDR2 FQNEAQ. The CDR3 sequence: CASSPQPEGPADTQYF. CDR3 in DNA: TGTGCCAGCAGCCCACAACCGGAGGGGCCCGCAGATACGCAGTATTTT.

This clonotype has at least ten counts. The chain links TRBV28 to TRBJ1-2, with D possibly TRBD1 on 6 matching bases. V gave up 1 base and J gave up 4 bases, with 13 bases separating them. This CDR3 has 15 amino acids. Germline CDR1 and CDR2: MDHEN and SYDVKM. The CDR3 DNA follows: TGTGCCAGCAGTTTATTGCAGGGGTCTGGCTATGGCTACACCTTC. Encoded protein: CASSLLQGSGYGYTF.

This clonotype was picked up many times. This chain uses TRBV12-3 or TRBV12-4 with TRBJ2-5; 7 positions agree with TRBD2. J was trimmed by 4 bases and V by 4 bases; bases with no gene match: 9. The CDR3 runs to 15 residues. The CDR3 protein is CASSSWLAGGETQYF. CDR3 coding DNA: TGTGCCAGCAGTTCTTGGTTAGCGGGTGGAGAGACCCAGTACTTC.

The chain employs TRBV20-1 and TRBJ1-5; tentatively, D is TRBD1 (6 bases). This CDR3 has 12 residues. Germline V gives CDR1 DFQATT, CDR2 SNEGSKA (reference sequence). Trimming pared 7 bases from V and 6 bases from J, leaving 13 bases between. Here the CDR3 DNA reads TGCAGTGGCCAAGGGGGAAGTCAGCCCCAGCATTTT. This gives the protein CSGQGGSQPQHF.